A single TCR beta chain is shown here with its context. Its antigen is unidentified. This sample stems from a study of shared clonotypes between healthy human individuals. Sequencing was performed with immunoSEQ multiplex PCR; in TCRdb, only in-frame clones are kept and a portion is missing. The sample has more than 1,200,000 clones, just under 99% seen once. Whole-study results and caveats: Clonotypes not shared had lower generation probabilities than those common to all four donors.

The trim removed 6 bases at V and 4 bases at J, leaving 14 bases unmatched. Germline-derived CDR1 and CDR2 are SEHNR and FQNEAQ (reference sequence). The CDR3 spans 17 residues. The gene calls are TRBV7-9 and TRBJ2-3; 9 bases match TRBD2. The clonotype comes from a man younger than 40 in good health. Material for sequencing was naive CD4+ T cells sorted from blood. This sample's subset: CD45RA+ positively selected. CDR3 protein: CASSLKLAGDLSDTQYF. CDR3 DNA sequence: TGTGCCAGCAGTCTAAAGTTAGCGGGAGATCTATCAGATACGCAGTATTTT.